What follows describes a single T cell receptor beta chain. The data stem from a study of blood T cell repertoires in COVID-19. TCRdb's copy holds only in-frame clones and misses some; the assay was immunoSEQ multiplex PCR. The sample lists about 59,000 clones, roughly 91% occurring once. This receptor was taken from a human donor in a cohort sampled during active COVID-19. The material sequenced was peripheral blood.

The CDR3 sequence is CSVGSGRAPYEQYF. The CDR3 nucleotides are TGCAGCGTTGGCAGCGGGAGGGCCCCCTACGAGCAGTACTTC. The chain is built from TRBV29-1 and TRBJ2-7, with TRBD2 matching 10 bases. CDR3 length equals 14 residues. Germline V gene lookup returns CDR1 SQVTM and CDR2 ANQGSEA. V lost 4 bases to trimming and J lost 2 bases; unmatched junction nucleotides: 5.